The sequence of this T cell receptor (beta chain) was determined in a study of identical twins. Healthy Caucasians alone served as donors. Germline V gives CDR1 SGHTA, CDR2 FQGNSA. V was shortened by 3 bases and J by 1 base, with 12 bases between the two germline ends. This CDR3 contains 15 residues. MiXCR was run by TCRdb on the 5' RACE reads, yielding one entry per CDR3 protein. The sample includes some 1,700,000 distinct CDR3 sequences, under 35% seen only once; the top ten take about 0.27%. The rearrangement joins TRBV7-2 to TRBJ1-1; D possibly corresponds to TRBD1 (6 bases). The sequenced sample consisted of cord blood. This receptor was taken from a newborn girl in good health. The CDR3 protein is CASSFYRVGNTEAFF. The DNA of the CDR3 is TGTGCCAGCAGCTTCTACAGGGTGGGGAACACTGAAGCTTTCTTT.